A selection of T cell receptor beta chains follows, all from one sample in a study of T cell responses to AZD1222 COVID-19 vaccine. Repertoires were generated with immunoSEQ multiplex PCR, while TCRdb's copy carries only in-frame clones and drops some. In the table there are 140,000 to 150,000 clones, roughly 92% of which are singletons. The sequenced sample was peripheral blood, obtained on day 0 of AZD1222 vaccination. All receptors derive from an adult in good health. Both conserved end residues are part of each CDR3. D genes are given only for firm matches.

V gene: TRBV12-5; J gene: TRBJ1-1; D gene: TRBD1; CDR3 length: 18; CDR3 protein: CASGLSHGTGDLNTEAFF; CDR3 DNA: TGTGCTAGTGGTTTGTCCCACGGGACAGGGGACCTGAACACTGAAGCTTTCTTT
V gene: TRBV4-1; J gene: TRBJ1-4; D gene: .; CDR3 length: 16; CDR3 protein: CASSYLQGATNEKLFF; CDR3 DNA: TGCGCCAGCAGCTATCTCCAGGGTGCAACTAATGAAAAACTGTTTTTT
V gene: TRBV11-2; J gene: TRBJ2-7; D gene: TRBD1; CDR3 length: 14; CDR3 protein: CASSLRQGVYEQYF; CDR3 DNA: TGTGCCAGCAGCTTAAGACAGGGGGTCTACGAGCAGTACTTC
V gene: TRBV7-9; J gene: TRBJ1-2; D gene: .; CDR3 length: 11; CDR3 protein: CAGDTNYGYTF; CDR3 DNA: TGTGCCGGGGACACCAACTATGGCTACACCTTC
V gene: TRBV25-1; J gene: TRBJ2-2; D gene: .; CDR3 length: 16; CDR3 protein: CASSESRGTSTGELFF; CDR3 DNA: TGTGCCAGCAGTGAATCCAGGGGCACCTCTACCGGGGAGCTGTTTTTT
V gene: TRBV7-9; J gene: TRBJ2-3; D gene: TRBD2; CDR3 length: 16; CDR3 protein: CASSPIAGPGADTQYF; CDR3 DNA: TGTGCCAGCAGCCCCATAGCGGGACCCGGGGCCGATACGCAGTATTTT
V gene: TRBV20-1; J gene: TRBJ2-7; D gene: .; CDR3 length: 11; CDR3 protein: CSARDTYEQYF; CDR3 DNA: TGCAGTGCTAGAGATACATACGAGCAGTACTTC
V gene: TRBV4-1; J gene: TRBJ1-1; D gene: .; CDR3 length: 15; CDR3 protein: CASSQAWAMNTEAFF; CDR3 DNA: TGCGCCAGCAGCCAAGCTTGGGCCATGAACACTGAAGCTTTCTTT
V gene: TRBV30; J gene: TRBJ1-1; D gene: TRBD1; CDR3 length: 15; CDR3 protein: CACKTTGGVRTEAFF; CDR3 DNA: TGTGCCTGTAAAACGACAGGGGGCGTGAGGACTGAAGCTTTCTTT
V gene: TRBV5-1; J gene: TRBJ2-2; D gene: .; CDR3 length: 16; CDR3 protein: CASSPLASGDTGELFF; CDR3 DNA: TGCGCCAGCAGCCCCTTAGCGTCAGGCGACACCGGGGAGCTGTTTTTT
V gene: TRBV20-1; J gene: TRBJ2-7; D gene: .; CDR3 length: 14; CDR3 protein: CSASAGMGTGEQYF; CDR3 DNA: TGCAGTGCTAGTGCGGGGATGGGGACCGGCGAGCAGTACTTC
V gene: TRBV19; J gene: TRBJ1-2; D gene: .; CDR3 length: 13; CDR3 protein: CASSIDIDYGYTF; CDR3 DNA: TGTGCCAGTAGTATAGATATCGACTATGGCTACACCTTC
V gene: TRBV29-1; J gene: TRBJ2-4; D gene: TRBD1; CDR3 length: 12; CDR3 protein: CSVGQGADIQYF; CDR3 DNA: TGCAGCGTCGGACAGGGGGCGGACATTCAGTACTTC
V gene: TRBV3-1/TRBV3-2; J gene: TRBJ1-2; D gene: .; CDR3 length: 13; CDR3 protein: CASSLGRAYGYTF; CDR3 DNA: TGTGCCAGCAGCCTTGGAAGGGCGTACGGCTACACCTTC
V gene: TRBV20-1; J gene: TRBJ2-1; D gene: .; CDR3 length: 11; CDR3 protein: CSANRLDEQFF; CDR3 DNA: TGCAGTGCTAACAGACTAGATGAGCAGTTCTTC
V gene: TRBV30; J gene: TRBJ1-1; D gene: TRBD1; CDR3 length: 14; CDR3 protein: CAWTRGQGRTEAFF; CDR3 DNA: TGTGCCTGGACCCGCGGACAGGGGAGAACTGAAGCTTTCTTT
V gene: TRBV3-1/TRBV3-2; J gene: TRBJ1-1; D gene: .; CDR3 length: 12; CDR3 protein: CASSQTAAEAFF; CDR3 DNA: TGTGCCAGCAGCCAGACAGCTGCTGAAGCTTTCTTT
V gene: TRBV24-1; J gene: TRBJ1-4; D gene: TRBD1; CDR3 length: 14; CDR3 protein: CATSDGTANEKLFF; CDR3 DNA: TGTGCCACCAGTGATGGGACAGCTAATGAAAAACTGTTTTTT
V gene: TRBV19; J gene: TRBJ1-5; D gene: .; CDR3 length: 15; CDR3 protein: CASSIVGFGNQPQHF; CDR3 DNA: TGTGCCAGTAGTATAGTCGGATTTGGCAATCAGCCCCAGCATTTT
V gene: TRBV12-3/TRBV12-4; J gene: TRBJ2-7; D gene: .; CDR3 length: 13; CDR3 protein: CASSFSPPGEQYF; CDR3 DNA: TGTGCCAGCAGTTTTTCCCCGCCGGGCGAGCAGTACTTC
V gene: TRBV5-1; J gene: TRBJ1-1; D gene: TRBD1; CDR3 length: 14; CDR3 protein: CASSQNTGEKVAFF; CDR3 DNA: TGCGCCAGCAGCCAAAATACAGGGGAGAAAGTAGCTTTCTTT
V gene: TRBV6-6; J gene: TRBJ1-1; D gene: TRBD1; CDR3 length: 17; CDR3 protein: CASSLRDRGRGDTEAFF; CDR3 DNA: TGTGCCAGCAGTCTCCGGGACAGGGGGCGCGGGGACACTGAAGCTTTCTTT